Presented here are 32 T cell receptor beta chains from one specimen sequenced in a study of blood T cells in healthy people across ages. Together with a sample-barcoded 5' primer, a J-beta primer mix was included in a second PCR lasting about 7 to 11 cycles. TCRdb redid the calling of the 5' RACE reads with MiXCR, one entry per CDR3 protein. The table has around 900,000 distinct CDR3 sequences, 25% to 35% seen once. The sequenced material came from blood. The receptor set was obtained from a woman over 75 in good health.

There are many counts of this clonotype. The chain uses TRBV7-9 and TRBJ1-4; D uncertain. The CDR3 is 15 residues long. Germline values: CDR1 SEHNR, CDR2 FQNEAQ (reference sequence). V lost 2 bases and J 7 bases, leaving 14 bases between the germline ends. CDR3 sequence (DNA): TGTGCCAGCAGCTTATGGTCGCGGATGGGTGAAAAACTGTTTTTT. It yields the protein CASSLWSRMGEKLFF. Using reference TRBV7-9 and TRBJ1-4 for the parts outside the CDR3, the full variable domain is DTGVSQNPRHKITKRGQNVTFRCDPISEHNRLYWYRQTLGQGPEFLTYFQNEAQLEKSRLLSDRFSAERPKGSFSTLEIQRTEQGDSAMYLCASSLWSRMGEKLFFGSGTQLSVL.

This chain uses TRBV6-5 with TRBJ2-1, with 9 bases lining up with TRBD1. The J segment lost 8 bases and the V segment lost 3 bases, leaving 11 bases of the junction unmatched. The CDR3 spans 16 residues. CDR1 is MNHEY, CDR2 SVGAGI, per germline. CDR3 amino acids: CASSYSGTGGGYEQFF. CDR3 coding DNA: TGTGCCAGCAGTTATAGTGGAACAGGGGGCGGTTATGAGCAGTTCTTC.

The chain couples TRBV12-3 or TRBV12-4 to TRBJ1-5; D perhaps matches TRBD1 (6 bases). This CDR3 region has 19 residues. V lost 2 bases, J lost 3 bases, and 23 bases lay in between. Here the CDR3 reads CASSLSSGAVRWVNQPQHF. CDR3 sequence (DNA): TGTGCCAGCAGTTTAAGCTCGGGGGCAGTGCGGTGGGTCAATCAGCCCCAGCATTTT.

The rearrangement joins TRBV2 to TRBJ1-5; D is ambiguous. Germline CDR1 SNHLY, CDR2 FYNNEI. V was cut by 5 bases and J by 2 bases, with 22 bases left in between. This CDR3 contains 18 residues. The CDR3 here is CASSRLGARSDGNQPQHF. CDR3 sequence (DNA): TGTGCCAGCAGTCGGCTCGGCGCAAGGAGTGACGGCAATCAGCCCCAGCATTTT.

The rearrangement joins TRBV19 to TRBJ1-1; D call uncertain. Trimming removed 3 bases from V and 1 base from J, with 6 bases in between. The CDR3 is 13 residues long. Germline V gene sequence: CDR1 LNHDA, CDR2 SQIVND (reference sequence). This CDR3 is CASSIPGNTEAFF. The CDR3 coding sequence is TGTGCCAGTAGTATCCCGGGGAACACTGAAGCTTTCTTT.

This clonotype was detected ten times or more. This chain joins TRBV4-3 and TRBJ2-7; TRBD2 might be the D (6 bases). The length of the CDR3 is 13 residues. Trimming removed 1 base at V and 7 bases at J, with 11 bases between. Germline CDR1 LGHNA, CDR2 YSLEER. The CDR3 sequence: CASSQGGTEEQYF. CDR3 DNA sequence: TGCGCCAGCAGCCAAGGCGGGACGGAGGAGCAGTACTTC.

This clonotype was seen more than once but under ten times. This chain joins TRBV4-2 and TRBJ2-2, with 7 bases lining up with TRBD2. Germline assignment: CDR1 LGHNA and CDR2 YNFKEQ. There are 18 residues in the CDR3. Unmatched junction bases numbered 12, after V lost 0 bases and J lost 5 bases. CDR3 sequence: CASSQDRTRGSRTGELFF. Here the CDR3 DNA reads TGTGCCAGCAGCCAAGATCGGACTAGAGGTTCGCGGACCGGGGAGCTGTTTTTT.

This clonotype was seen a few times. The V and J genes are TRBV15 and TRBJ2-2; the D is unclear. Germline CDR1 and CDR2: LNHNV and YYDKDF (reference sequence). V lost 0 bases, J lost 1 base, and 6 bases lay in between. The CDR3 totals 15 residues. Here the CDR3 reads CATSRDVGNTGELFF. CDR3 DNA sequence: TGTGCCACCAGCAGAGATGTAGGGAACACCGGGGAGCTGTTTTTT.

In DNA, the CDR3 is TGTGCCAGCCACCGGGACAGACAGGGCGAGCAGTACTTC. It is translated as CASHRDRQGEQYF. The rearrangement uses TRBV2 and TRBJ2-5, with 7 positions matching TRBD1. TRBJ2-7 explains the end of the DNA better; the J call may be wrong. There are 13 residues in the CDR3. Germline assignment: CDR1 SNHLY and CDR2 FYNNEI.

Of note for this clonotype: A much larger clone differs by one base, so this may be a read error. The chain uses TRBV5-1 and TRBJ1-2; D is unclear. Germline V gene data show CDR1 as SGHRS and CDR2 as YFSETQ. V lost 3 bases and J lost 8, with 17 bases in between. This CDR3 spans 14 amino acids. The chain's CDR3 is CASSWSEGSRGYTF. The CDR3 nucleotides are TGCGCCAGCAGCTGGAGCGAGGGTTCTAGGGGCTACACCTTC.

The CDR3 protein is CASSQAEGGASYNEQFF. CDR3 DNA: TGCGCCAGCAGCCAGGCAGAAGGCGGGGCTTCCTACAATGAGCAGTTCTTC. The chain uses TRBV4-3 and TRBJ2-1, with a possible D match to TRBD2 (6 bases). Germline V gives CDR1 LGHNA, CDR2 YSLEER. Trimming removed 3 bases from V and 1 base from J, with 16 bases in between. This CDR3 region has 17 residues.

This clonotype was seen ten or more times. CDR3 amino acids: CASSRDKQETQYF. The CDR3 DNA follows: TGTGCCAGCTCAAGGGACAAACAAGAGACCCAGTACTTC. This chain connects TRBV18 to TRBJ2-5; possibly TRBD1 for D (6 bases). This CDR3 has 13 amino acids. Trimming cost V 5 bases and J 2 bases, with 9 bases left between them. CDR1 is KGHSH and CDR2 is LQKENI in the germline V gene.

This clonotype was seen many times. The chain employs TRBV5-5 and TRBJ1-1; D is uncertain. Trimming pared 4 bases from V and 1 base from J, leaving 11 bases between. This CDR3 has 14 residues. Looked up from germline, CDR1 is SGHKS and CDR2 is YYEKEE (reference sequence). CDR3 protein: CASSPGGQNTEAFF. CDR3 DNA sequence: TGTGCCAGCAGCCCCGGAGGCCAGAACACTGAAGCTTTCTTT.

This clonotype was observed many times. This sequence joins TRBV9 and TRBJ2-1, with 8 positions matching TRBD2. From germline, CDR1 is SGDLS and CDR2 YYNGEE. The CDR3 has 16 amino acids. The V and J ends lost 4 bases and 0 bases, in that order; junction bases with no gene match: 6. The CDR3 DNA reads as TGTGCCAGCAGCTGGAGCGGGGGCTCCTCCTACAATGAGCAGTTCTTC. It translates to CASSWSGGSSYNEQFF. The variable domain in full, with the rest retrieved from reference TRBV9 and TRBJ2-1, is DSGVTQTPKHLITATGQRVTLRCSPRSGDLSVYWYQQSLDQGLQFLIQYYNGEERAKGNILERFSAQQFPDLHSELNLSSLELGDSALYFCASSWSGGSSYNEQFFGPGTRLTVL.

This clonotype showed up many times. V and J are TRBV11-2 and TRBJ1-6; D is uncertain. This CDR3 is 16 amino acids long. V was trimmed by 4 bases and J by 0 bases, leaving 10 bases between them. Germline values: CDR1 SGHAT, CDR2 FQNNGV. DNA for the CDR3: TGTGCCAGCAGCTCCCGAGCAGGCTCCTATAATTCACCCCTCCACTTT. The encoded protein is CASSSRAGSYNSPLHF.

This clonotype was observed at least ten times. This sequence joins TRBV6-1 and TRBJ2-5, with D tentatively TRBD1 (5 bases). In germline, CDR1 is MNHNS, CDR2 SASEGT. The CDR3 length is 18 residues. V lost 6 bases and J lost 1, with 24 bases in between. For the CDR3, the DNA is TGTGCCAGCAGGATAATGACCTCCTACCAGGGCATCCAAGAGACCCAGTACTTC. This gives the protein CASRIMTSYQGIQETQYF.

This clonotype has ten or more counts. The gene calls are TRBV4-1 and TRBJ2-1; 12 positions agree with TRBD2. The CDR3 extends over 16 amino acids. V dropped 0 bases and J dropped 12; count of bases not matched to a gene: 9. Germline CDR1 MGHRA, CDR2 YSYEKL. This CDR3 reads CASSQESSGGAPRQFF. In DNA form, the CDR3 reads TGCGCCAGCAGCCAAGAATCTAGCGGGGGGGCCCCAAGGCAGTTCTTC.

Regarding this clonotype: This may come from a read error, since a much larger clone is one base off. The chain combines TRBV20-1 with TRBJ2-4; 11 bases agree with TRBD2. The germline CDR1 and CDR2 sequences are DFQATT and SNEGSKA (reference sequence). V lost 3 bases and J lost 13; bases outside the gene matches: 11. CDR3 length equals 14 residues. In DNA, the CDR3 is TGCAGTGCTAGTGTTAGCGGGGGGGCCAATGAGCAGTACTTC. Protein: CSASVSGGANEQYF.

This clonotype occurred many times. This rearrangement joins TRBV6-5 to TRBJ1-2; D is unresolved. The CDR3 totals 13 residues. Trimming pared 0 bases from V and 4 bases from J, leaving 6 bases between. CDR1 is MNHEY and CDR2 is SVGAGI in the germline V gene. CDR3 in amino acids: CASSYSGFYGYTF. The CDR3 DNA follows: TGTGCCAGCAGTTACTCCGGCTTCTATGGCTACACCTTC.

V usage is TRBV29-1 and J usage is TRBJ2-4; 8 bases map to TRBD2. Germline V gives CDR1 SQVTM, CDR2 ANQGSEA. The V gene end was trimmed by 6 bases and the J gene end by 1 base; junction bases not matched to a gene: 5. The length of the CDR3 is 14 residues. The CDR3 DNA is TGCAGCGTGGAGGCGGGAGGTGCCAAAAACATTCAGTACTTC. Translation gives CSVEAGGAKNIQYF.

Comment on this clonotype: This sequence may be a read error, since a much larger clone differs from it by one base. The rearrangement uses TRBV3-1 and TRBJ1-2; 7 positions match TRBD1. The CDR3 length is 13 residues. Germline V CDR1 and CDR2: LGHDT, YNNKEL (reference sequence). Here the CDR3 DNA reads TGTGCCAGCAGACCGGGACAGCGCTATGACTACACCTTC. It translates to CASRPGQRYDYTF.

The chain joins TRBV30 to TRBJ1-1; 8 bases align to TRBD1. The CDR3 sequence is 14 residues long. With V trimmed by 3 bases and J by 8 bases, 11 bases remained unmatched. Per the germline V gene, CDR1 is GTSNPN and CDR2 is SVGIG (reference sequence). The CDR3 loop reads CAWSNTQYRGEAFF. Written as DNA, the CDR3 is TGTGCCTGGAGCAATACACAATACAGGGGGGAAGCTTTCTTT.

There are a few counts of this clonotype. The chain has TRBV9 and TRBJ2-1, with unresolved D. Germline V gene lookup returns CDR1 SGDLS and CDR2 YYNGEE. Trimming cost V 0 bases and J 2 bases, with 3 bases left between them. The CDR3 spans 13 residues. For the CDR3, the DNA is TGTGCCAGCAGCGTAGAAGCCTACAATGAGCAGTTCTTC. It specifies CASSVEAYNEQFF.

This clonotype was seen once. This sequence joins TRBV5-1 and TRBJ2-5; D is unresolved. The J call may be mistaken, given a closer DNA end match to TRBJ2-7. The CDR3 extends over 13 amino acids. Looked up from germline, CDR1 is SGHRS and CDR2 is YFSETQ. The CDR3 coding sequence is TGCGCCAGCAGCCCCGTGGAGTTCTACGAGCAGTACTTC. It specifies CASSPVEFYEQYF.

This chain links TRBV4-3 with TRBJ1-1; no clear D. The germline gives CDR1 LGHNA, CDR2 YSLEER. V lost 0 bases to trimming and J lost 1 base, with 6 bases between them. There are 14 residues in the CDR3. The CDR3 sequence is CASSQDIENTEAFF. The CDR3 DNA is TGCGCCAGCAGCCAAGATATTGAGAACACTGAAGCTTTCTTT.

In its sample, this clonotype was seen many times. The chain has TRBV18 and TRBJ2-7, with D maybe TRBD1 (6 bases). The CDR3 consists of 16 residues. Germline assignment: CDR1 KGHSH and CDR2 LQKENI. Trimming stripped 3 bases from V and 6 bases from J, with 21 bases between. CDR3 sequence reads: CASSPTTVRTEGEQYF. CDR3 in DNA: TGTGCCAGCTCACCGACTACCGTCAGGACAGAGGGCGAGCAGTACTTC. The full variable domain, its missing parts supplied by reference TRBV18 and TRBJ2-7, is NAGVMQNPRHLVRRRGQEARLRCSPMKGHSHVYWYRQLPEEGLKFMVYLQKENIIDESGMPKERFSAEFPKEGPSILRIQQVVRGDSAAYFCASSPTTVRTEGEQYFGPGTRLTVT.

Comments on this clonotype: One base away lies a much larger clone, so this may be a sequencing read error. The chain is built from TRBV3-1 and TRBJ2-1, with D uncertain. The CDR3 extends over 15 amino acids. Trimming shortened V by 0 bases and J by 13 bases, and 19 bases separated the two germline ends. In germline, CDR1 is LGHDT, CDR2 YNNKEL (reference sequence). CDR3 sequence: CASSQDWITQETQFF. DNA of the CDR3: TGTGCCAGCAGCCAAGACTGGATAACACAAGAGACCCAGTTCTTC.

This clonotype was observed at least ten times. Here the CDR3 DNA reads TGTGCCAGCAGCTTCAATGGACCGGCCAAAAACATTCAGTACTTC. This sequence encodes CASSFNGPAKNIQYF. The chain uses TRBV7-9 and TRBJ2-4; D unresolved. This CDR3 is built from 15 residues. V shed 3 bases and J shed 1 base, with 10 bases lying between them. The germline CDR1 and CDR2 sequences are SEHNR and FQNEAQ (reference sequence).

V usage is TRBV10-3 and J usage is TRBJ2-1, with D uncertain. The CDR3 length is 15 residues. CDR1 ENHRY and CDR2 SYGVKD come from the germline V gene. V was clipped by 10 bases and J by 6 bases, with 22 bases between them. CDR3 in amino acids: CATLEPAGPSNEQFF. CDR3 in DNA: TGTGCCACCCTGGAACCTGCTGGGCCCTCCAATGAGCAGTTCTTC.

This clonotype was seen a handful of times. The chain employs TRBV10-3 and TRBJ1-3, with 8 bases that match TRBD1. This CDR3 has 15 amino acids. V gave up 8 bases and J gave up 2 bases; unmatched junction bases: 8. Per germline, CDR1 ENHRY and CDR2 SYGVKD. CDR3 bases: TGTGCCATCGGGGGGACAGGCGTTGCTGGAAACACCATATATTTT. Protein: CAIGGTGVAGNTIYF.

This chain's CDR3 is CASSFRGRENEQFF. CDR3 DNA sequence: TGTGCCAGCAGCTTCAGGGGGCGGGAGAATGAGCAGTTCTTC. V is TRBV7-2 and J is TRBJ2-1; perhaps TRBD1 as D (8 bases). CDR1 is SGHTA, CDR2 FQGNSA, per germline. This CDR3 spans 14 amino acids. Deletions cut 3 bases from V and 7 bases from J, with 13 bases between.

This clonotype occurred many times. This chain links TRBV20-1 with TRBJ2-5, with D tentatively TRBD1 (6 bases). Germline assignment: CDR1 DFQATT and CDR2 SNEGSKA (reference sequence). V was clipped by 3 bases and J by 5 bases, with 13 bases between them. The CDR3 extends over 13 amino acids. CDR3 DNA sequence: TGCAGTGCTAGCGAGGGGGAGCGGGAGACCCAGTACTTC. Translating it yields CSASEGERETQYF.